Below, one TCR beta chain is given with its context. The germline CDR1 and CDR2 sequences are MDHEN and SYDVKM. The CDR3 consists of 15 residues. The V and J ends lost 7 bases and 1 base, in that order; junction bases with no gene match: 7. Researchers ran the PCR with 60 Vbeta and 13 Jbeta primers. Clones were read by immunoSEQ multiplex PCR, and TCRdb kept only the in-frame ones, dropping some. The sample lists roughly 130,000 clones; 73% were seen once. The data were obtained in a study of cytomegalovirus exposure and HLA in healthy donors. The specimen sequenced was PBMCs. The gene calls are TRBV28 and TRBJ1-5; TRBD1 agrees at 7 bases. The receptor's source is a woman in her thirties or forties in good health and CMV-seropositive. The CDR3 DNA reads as TGTGCCAGCACCCCGGGACAGAAAAGCAATCAGCCCCAGCATTTT. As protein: CASTPGQKSNQPQHF.